A single sample gave rise to the 14 T cell receptor beta chains below, sequenced in a study of cytomegalovirus exposure and HLA in healthy donors (dated by TCRdb to 2015 to 2018). Library creation used the immunoSEQ multiplex PCR assay. The multiplex PCR relied on a mix of 60 forward primers for TCR Vbeta segments and 13 reverse primers for TCR Jbeta segments. TCRdb holds this immuneACCESS table with in-frame rearrangements only. Some clones are missing; in checked studies, unresolved V genes explain under half, and the rest has no known cause. This sample is represented by roughly 100,000 clones; around 69% of them were singletons. Over 15% of the sample belongs to the ten largest clones. Sequencing input: PBMCs. The receptors were sampled from a woman in her sixties in good health and CMV-seropositive.

The chain links TRBV2 to TRBJ1-6; a possible D gene is TRBD1 (5 bases). Germline CDR1 and CDR2: SNHLY and FYNNEI. This CDR3 region has 12 residues. Trimming pared 11 bases from V and 16 bases from J, leaving 21 bases between. The DNA of the CDR3 is TGTGCCTCCAGTGTCGACAGCCTCAAGCTCCACTTT. It yields the protein CASSVDSLKLHF.

The V and J genes are TRBV5-4 and TRBJ2-5; perhaps TRBD1 as D (6 bases). The J call may be faulty, since TRBJ2-7 better matches the DNA end. The germline gives CDR1 SGHNT, CDR2 YYREEE (reference sequence). The CDR3 length is 13 residues. CDR3 loop: CASSTRGIDEQYF. In DNA, the CDR3 is TGTGCCAGCAGCACCAGGGGAATCGACGAGCAGTACTTC.

The chain couples TRBV7-3 to TRBJ1-1, with D possibly being TRBD1 (6 bases). Germline CDR1 is SGHTA and CDR2 is FQGTGA. The CDR3 has 15 amino acids. V lost 5 bases and J lost 13, with 26 bases in between. DNA for the CDR3: TGTGCCAGCAGCCCTTATCAGACGACAGGAGCTCAGGGTTTCTTT. Encoded protein: CASSPYQTTGAQGFF.

This chain uses TRBV28 with TRBJ2-7, with D possibly TRBD1 on 5 matching bases. Trimming pared 8 bases from V and 3 bases from J, leaving 8 bases between. Germline V gives CDR1 MDHEN, CDR2 SYDVKM. There are 11 residues in the CDR3. The CDR3 nucleotides are TGTGCCAGCGCAGGGAACTACGAGCAGTACTTC. This translates into CASAGNYEQYF. Using reference TRBV28 and TRBJ2-7 for the parts outside the CDR3, the full variable domain is DVKVTQSSRYLVKRTGEKVFLECVQDMDHENMFWYRQDPGLGLRLIYFSYDVKMKEKGDIPEGYSVSREKKERFSLILESASTNQTSMYLCASAGNYEQYFGPGTRLTVT.

A note on this clone: Additional DNA sequences in this sample encode the identical CDR3. The V call is TRBV5-1, the J call TRBJ2-7; 8 bases align to TRBD2. The CDR3 runs 14 residues. With V trimmed by 1 base and J by 3 bases, 3 bases remained unmatched. Germline V gene data show CDR1 as SGHRS and CDR2 as YFSETQ. CDR3 sequence (DNA): TGCGCCAGCAGCTTGACTAGCGGCGTCTACGAGCAGTACTTC. Its protein is CASSLTSGVYEQYF.

The chain joins TRBV10-3 to TRBJ1-1, with TRBD1 as a possible D gene (6 bases). Germline-derived CDR1 and CDR2 are ENHRY and SYGVKD. With 6 bases removed from V and 0 bases from J, the gap between germline ends came to 11 bases. The CDR3 is 14 residues long. The CDR3 sequence: CAIRGDTLNTEAFF. In nucleotides, the CDR3 is TGTGCCATCAGGGGGGACACTTTGAACACTGAAGCTTTCTTT.

The chain joins TRBV5-1 to TRBJ2-5; 7 bases align to TRBD1. This CDR3 is 13 amino acids long. Germline V CDR1 and CDR2: SGHRS, YFSETQ. Unmatched junction bases numbered 3, after V lost 4 bases and J lost 3 bases. CDR3 in DNA: TGCGCCAGCAGCCGTACAGGGGAAGAGACCCAGTACTTC. Translating it yields CASSRTGEETQYF.

This clone has just a few counts. The genes are TRBV30 and TRBJ2-7, with D possibly being TRBD1 (5 bases). Germline values: CDR1 GTSNPN, CDR2 SVGIG (reference sequence). V lost 4 bases, J lost 7 bases, and 11 bases lay in between. This CDR3 is built from 11 residues. The CDR3 here is CAWTGNQEQYF. In DNA form, the CDR3 reads TGTGCCTGGACAGGGAATCAGGAGCAGTACTTC.

V is TRBV11-3 and J is TRBJ2-5, with D perhaps matching TRBD1 (6 bases). The length of the CDR3 is 15 residues. From germline, CDR1 is SGHNT and CDR2 YENEEA. V was cut by 5 bases and J by 3 bases, with 16 bases left in between. CDR3 sequence (DNA): TGTGCCAGCAGCGCTCGGACAGATTTCGAAGAGACCCAGTACTTC. Protein: CASSARTDFEETQYF.

The count of this clone is one. The rearrangement joins TRBV7-2 to TRBJ2-2; D might be TRBD1 (6 bases). Germline assignment: CDR1 SGHTA and CDR2 FQGNSA. The V end lost 1 base, the J end lost 6 bases, and 6 bases lay between the germline ends. The CDR3 consists of 13 residues. CDR3 loop: CASSLDRAGELFF. Here the CDR3 DNA reads TGTGCCAGCAGCTTAGACAGGGCCGGGGAGCTGTTTTTT.

The chain is built from TRBV4-1 and TRBJ2-6; 11 bases align to TRBD2. The length of the CDR3 is 19 residues. CDR1 and CDR2 from the germline V gene are MGHRA and YSYEKL. V shed 0 bases and J 4 bases; nucleotides not matched to a gene: 8. The CDR3 loop reads CASSQEGLAGGSGANVLTF. The DNA of the CDR3 is TGCGCCAGCAGCCAAGAGGGCCTAGCGGGAGGATCAGGGGCCAACGTCCTGACTTTC.

V usage is TRBV18 and J usage is TRBJ1-2, with D perhaps matching TRBD1 (5 bases). The CDR3 consists of 12 residues. V was pared by 3 bases and J by 7 bases, with 9 bases between. The germline gives CDR1 KGHSH, CDR2 LQKENI. In DNA form, the CDR3 reads TGTGCCAGCTCACCGGATCAGGGTGGCTACACCTTC. This codes for CASSPDQGGYTF.

This clone was seen a single time. In DNA form, the CDR3 reads TGTGCCAGCTCTTTCGGACAGGGGGGCTACAATGAGCAGTTCTTC. Amino acids: CASSFGQGGYNEQFF. The rearrangement joins TRBV18 to TRBJ2-1, with 10 nucleotides matching TRBD1. V shed 6 bases, J shed 3 bases, and the junction held 5 bases outside the gene matches. The germline V gene encodes CDR1 KGHSH and CDR2 LQKENI. The CDR3 sequence is 15 residues long.

This clone was picked up a small number of times. This rearrangement joins TRBV21-1 to TRBJ1-1; the table calls TRBD1, which could not be checked here. TRBV21-1 is marked as a pseudogene. The CDR3 totals 13 residues. DNA for the CDR3: TGTGCCAGCAGCCCCTTGGGGCATCCTGAAGCTTTCTTT. This gives the protein CASSPLGHPEAFF.